Each of the 6 T cell receptor beta chains below was sequenced from the same sample in a study of CD8+CD57+ T cells in acquired aplastic anemia (dated by TCRdb to the late 2010s). TCRdb shows the sequencer as Illumina HiSeq 2000. Genomic DNA served as template for TCR beta VDJ combination and CDR3 sequence profiling. The public reads were run again by TCRdb, first through fastp at Q25 and then through MiXCR, and only productive beta chains were kept. Identical CDR3 proteins give one entry, which carries the most common genes and DNA. Across this sample there are under 200,000 distinct CDR3 sequences, with less than 60% seen only once. The top ten clonotypes cover roughly 2.8% of the sample. Expansion of CD8+CD57+ cells had been shown by flow cytometry in the patients chosen for sequencing. Sequencing was carried out using sorted CD4+, CD8+, or CD8+CD57+ T cells (not recorded which) from PBMCs. The receptors were gathered from a human donor with aplastic anemia.

The sample holds many counts of this clonotype. The V and J genes are TRBV15 and TRBJ2-7; D possibly matches TRBD1 or TRBD2 (5 bases each). The CDR3 has 14 amino acids. Trimming took 2 bases from V and 3 from J, leaving 11 bases between them. Germline V gene lookup returns CDR1 LNHNV and CDR2 YYDKDF (reference sequence). The CDR3 nucleotides read TGTGCCACCAGCAGAACCGGGACCAACTACGAGCAGTACTTC. It is translated as CATSRTGTNYEQYF.

This sequence joins TRBV7-3 and TRBJ1-1, with TRBD1 as a possible D gene (5 bases). CDR1 SGHTA and CDR2 FQGTGA come from the germline V gene. V gave up 8 bases and J gave up 4 bases, with 14 bases separating them. The CDR3 contains 13 residues. The CDR3 spells CASGIGGGTEAFF. For the CDR3, the DNA is TGTGCCAGCGGAATTGGGGGAGGCACTGAAGCTTTCTTT.

The rearrangement uses TRBV10-3 and TRBJ2-1, with D maybe TRBD2 (6 bases). Germline V gene sequence: CDR1 ENHRY, CDR2 SYGVKD. V was pared by 6 bases and J by 1 base, with 13 bases between. This CDR3 contains 15 residues. The CDR3 DNA follows: TGTGCCATCAGAGAAAGCGGGTTATCCTACAATGAGCAGTTCTTC. This encodes CAIRESGLSYNEQFF.

At least ten counts were recorded for this clonotype. The rearrangement joins TRBV6-1 to TRBJ2-7; D perhaps matches TRBD2 (6 bases). Germline CDR1 and CDR2: MNHNS and SASEGT. The V end lost 8 bases, the J end lost 5 bases, and 16 bases lay between the germline ends. This CDR3 contains 13 residues. CDR3 DNA: TGTGCCAGCTGTCGGGAGAGGTCCCACGAGCAGTACTTC. Amino acid sequence: CASCRERSHEQYF.

This clonotype showed up just a few times. In this CDR3 the conserved last residue, phenylalanine or tryptophan, is missing, so a read error is likely. V and J are TRBV3-1 and TRBJ1-1; D is ambiguous. The CDR3 loop spans 14 amino acids. The V gene lost 5 bases and the J gene lost 1 base, with 11 bases spanning the gap. The V gene's germline CDR1 is LGHDT and CDR2 YNNKEL (reference sequence). The CDR3 region is CASSTSPPNTEAFS. CDR3 DNA sequence: TGTGCCAGCAGCACCTCACCCCCGAACACTGAAGCTTTCTCT.

The chain is built from TRBV10-3 and TRBJ1-2; perhaps TRBD1 as D (6 bases). The CDR3 extends over 13 amino acids. V was cut by 10 bases and J by 1 base, with 13 bases left in between. Germline V gene lookup returns CDR1 ENHRY and CDR2 SYGVKD. CDR3: CATPAGDNYGYTF. The CDR3 DNA reads TGTGCCACCCCAGCAGGGGATAACTATGGCTACACCTTC.